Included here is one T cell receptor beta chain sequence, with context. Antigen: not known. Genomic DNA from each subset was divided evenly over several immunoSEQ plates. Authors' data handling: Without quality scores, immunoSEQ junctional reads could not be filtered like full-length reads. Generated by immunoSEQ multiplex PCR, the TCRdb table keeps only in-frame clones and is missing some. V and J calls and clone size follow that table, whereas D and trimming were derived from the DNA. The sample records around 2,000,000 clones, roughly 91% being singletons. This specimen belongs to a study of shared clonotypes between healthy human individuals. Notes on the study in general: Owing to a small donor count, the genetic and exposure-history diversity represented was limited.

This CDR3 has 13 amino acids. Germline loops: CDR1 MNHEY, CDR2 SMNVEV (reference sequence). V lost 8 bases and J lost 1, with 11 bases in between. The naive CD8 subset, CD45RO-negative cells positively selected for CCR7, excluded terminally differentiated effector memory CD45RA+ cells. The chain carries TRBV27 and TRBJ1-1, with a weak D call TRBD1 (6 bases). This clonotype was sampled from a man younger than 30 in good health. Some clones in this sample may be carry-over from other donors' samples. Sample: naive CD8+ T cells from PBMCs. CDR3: CASAEQGNTEAFF. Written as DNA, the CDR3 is TGTGCCAGCGCAGAACAGGGGAACACTGAAGCTTTCTTT.